What follows are 6 T cell receptor beta chains derived from one specimen sequenced in a study of T-cell reconstitution after alpha-beta-depleted transplantation in children. Unique molecular identifiers were incorporated into the prepared TCRbeta library. TCRdb redid the calling of the PCR reads with MiXCR, one entry per CDR3 protein. The repertoire has 500,000 to 750,000 distinct CDR3 sequences, about an eighth of them found once; the top ten carry about 2.2%. The material was PBMCs, mostly from graft donor cells, obtained 360 days after TCRalphabeta/CD19-depleted stem cell transplant. The receptors derive from a male patient younger than 18 who had a stem cell transplant for acute myeloid leukemia, so the T cells may come from the graft donor.

This clonotype was seen only a few times. V usage is TRBV4-3 and J usage is TRBJ2-1; D gene ambiguous. The CDR3 runs 16 residues. CDR1 and CDR2 (germline): LGHNA, YSLEER. The V and J ends lost 0 bases and 2 bases respectively, with 11 bases between them. The DNA of the CDR3 is TGCGCCAGCAGCCAAGATGACTTGGACGCCTACAATGAGCAGTTCTTC. Protein: CASSQDDLDAYNEQFF.

At least ten counts were recorded for this clonotype. The rearrangement links TRBV20-1 to TRBJ2-2; the D gene is possibly TRBD1 (5 bases). The CDR3 has 15 residues. V dropped 0 bases and J dropped 9 bases, with 17 bases sitting between them. The germline gives CDR1 DFQATT, CDR2 SNEGSKA (reference sequence). The CDR3 loop is CSARDLGRPGRELFF. CDR3 nucleotides: TGCAGTGCTAGAGATCTGGGGCGACCCGGTCGGGAGCTGTTTTTT.

The J gene is TRBJ2-1, the V gene TRBV5-1, with 7 bases that match TRBD1. Per germline, CDR1 SGHRS and CDR2 YFSETQ. The CDR3 runs 17 residues. Unmatched junction bases numbered 12, after V lost 0 bases and J lost 6 bases. The chain's CDR3 is CASSLAPGTERRNEQFF. In DNA, the CDR3 is TGCGCCAGCAGCTTGGCCCCGGGGACAGAACGTCGCAATGAGCAGTTCTTC.

This clonotype occurred many times. The genes are TRBV2 and TRBJ2-2; D is ambiguous. The V end lost 1 base, the J end lost 2 bases, and 8 bases lay between the germline ends. Per germline, CDR1 SNHLY and CDR2 FYNNEI. The CDR3 contains 15 residues. The CDR3 nucleotides read TGTGCCAGCAGTGAAGGTGGCTTTAACACCGGGGAGCTGTTTTTT. Translated: CASSEGGFNTGELFF.

This clonotype was observed at least ten times. V and J are TRBV29-1 and TRBJ2-3; D is undetermined. This CDR3 has 12 amino acids. Trimming removed 4 bases from V and 2 bases from J, with 7 bases in between. Germline lookup yields CDR1 SQVTM and CDR2 ANQGSEA. CDR3 loop: CSVGVFTDTQYF. The CDR3 region has the DNA TGCAGCGTTGGGGTCTTCACAGATACGCAGTATTTT.

On this clonotype: This may stem from a read error, because a much larger clone lies one nucleotide away. The rearrangement uses TRBV24-1 and TRBJ2-7; a possible D gene is TRBD1 (6 bases). V gave up 12 bases and J gave up 3 bases, with 20 bases separating them. Germline CDR1 is KGHDR and CDR2 is SFDVKD. CDR3 length: 14 amino acids. The CDR3 bases are TGTGCCCCCGGGGACCTGGGACAAAGCTACGAGCAGTACTTC. Protein: CAPGDLGQSYEQYF.